Sequencing of this TCR beta chain was carried out in a study of blood T cell repertoires in COVID-19 (dated by TCRdb to the early 2020s). Describing the broader study: Recovered participants in ImmuneRACE Cohort 3 were defined as having two consecutive negative NP/OP PCR tests, clearance from a healthcare professional, or resolution of symptoms. Samples from collaborators originated in the United States, Italy and Spain and spanned both the acute and convalescent phases of COVID-19. The material from the prospective study consisted of cDNA or gDNA derived from T cells, B-cell-depleted T cells, or PBMCs. Subjects who had been exposed to COVID-19, were actively infected with it, or had recovered from it provided the deeply sampled blood TCRbeta repertoires that made up the dataset. The repertoires were made available in a free public database intended to serve as a resource for research on the immune response to SARS-CoV-2. Samples were obtained from the ongoing ImmuneRACE study (first 160 participants) and from over a thousand subjects provided by 6 global collaborators. A de-identified subject ID, COVID-19 status, age in years and sex were almost always included in the sample metadata. Where available, HLA class I and class II types were taken from metadata supplied by the sample provider and were not determined by assay-based typing.

The V end gives up 10 bases and the J end 1 base, leaving 5 bases in the junction not matched to a gene. For CDR1 and CDR2, the germline V gene (reference sequence) lists LNHDA and SQIVND. The CDR3 numbers 15 residues from cysteine through phenylalanine. Only CDR3 DNA is held: 45 bases, read in frame from base 1. This clone was picked up a small number of times. What antigen it recognizes has not been identified. No base quality values were provided; no much bigger clone lies one nucleotide off. Participants in the prospective study were enrolled through a virtual design, were aged about 18 to 100 years, and lived in 24 United States geographic areas. In the prospective study, cohorts were assigned on the basis of participant-reported clinical history obtained from a screening survey and a study questionnaire. In the prospective study, mobile phlebotomists collected whole blood, serum and a nasopharyngeal or oropharyngeal swab from each participant. Prospective study participants could optionally give additional blood draws and questionnaires over an approximately two-month period. Blood samples from the prospective study were shipped frozen or at room temperature prior to DNA extraction.

TCRbeta CDR3 regions were amplified from genomic DNA using the immunoSEQ Assay, a bias-controlled multiplex PCR. In the paper's pipeline: The number of nucleated cells in each sample was estimated by amplification of reference gene primers within the assay. To quantify the absolute abundance of each unique TCRbeta CDR3 rearrangement, sequence reads were collapsed and filtered. For each sample, productive Simpson clonality was calculated as the square root of Simpson's diversity index across productive rearrangements. What TCRdb holds here is the immuneACCESS table cut down to in-frame rearrangements. Part of the clones is not present; checked against another copy, under half of the missing clones reflect an unresolved V gene, and the others are unexplained. That table furnishes V, J and clone size, whereas the DNA furnished D and trimming. The sample has 200,000 to 250,000 clones on record, 85% to 90% of them singletons. Over 3% of the sample rests with the top ten.

Broad study findings and their caveats: The amount of clinical and demographic metadata varied by source and participant and was provided uncurated.

Rearrangement joined TRBV19 to TRBJ2-1; 12 bases in the middle match TRBD2. This sequence originates from a woman between 45 and 60 years old in a cohort exposed to, infected with or recovered from COVID-19 (not recorded which). Sequenced material: PBMCs or T cells enriched from blood (not recorded which). Here is the DNA: TGTGCCACCTCACTAGCGGGGGGTTCCTACAATGAGCAGTTCTTC. Its protein is CATSLAGGSYNEQFF.